The 14 T cell receptor beta chains presented below share a single source sample, sequenced in a study of beta chain features in type 1 diabetes. Investigators reverse transcribed all isolated RNA, so they sequenced expressed TCRB transcripts. Assay used: immunoSEQ multiplex PCR; TCRdb lists only in-frame clones, some missing. Of some 400,000 clones detected, around 16% appear once; the ten largest clones hold about 0.019%. The sample comprised naive CD4+ T cells from blood. The receptors were gathered from a woman younger than 35 in good health.

The CDR3 bases are TGTGCCAGCAGCCCTCAGAGCGGGAGTTCGTACGAGCAGTACTTC. This gives the protein CASSPQSGSSYEQYF. The chain joins TRBV28 to TRBJ2-7; 8 bases map to TRBD2. Germline-derived CDR1 and CDR2 are MDHEN and SYDVKM. The CDR3 extends over 15 amino acids. J lost 4 bases, V lost 6 bases, and 11 bases had no gene match. Filled out from reference TRBV28 and TRBJ2-7, the complete variable domain reads DVKVTQSSRYLVKRTGEKVFLECVQDMDHENMFWYRQDPGLGLRLIYFSYDVKMKEKGDIPEGYSVSREKKERFSLILESASTNQTSMYLCASSPQSGSSYEQYFGPGTRLTVT.

This clone has a handful of counts. The same CDR3 also results from other DNA sequences found in this sample. This chain joins TRBV30 and TRBJ1-5, with D maybe TRBD1 (6 bases). Germline CDR1 and CDR2: GTSNPN and SVGIG (reference sequence). The CDR3 spans 14 residues. V gave up 3 bases and J gave up 0 bases, with 9 bases separating them. The CDR3 DNA follows: TGTGCCTGGAGCACAGGGTATAGCAATCAGCCCCAGCATTTT. Its translation is CAWSTGYSNQPQHF. Based on the CDR3 plus reference TRBV30 and TRBJ1-5, the full variable domain is SQTIHQWPATLVQPVGSPLSLECTVEGTSNPNLYWYRQAAGRGLQLLFYSVGIGQISSEVPQNLSASRPQDRQFILSSKKLLLSDSGFYLCAWSTGYSNQPQHFGDGTRLSIL.

The V and J genes are TRBV25-1 and TRBJ2-3; 8 positions match TRBD1. The CDR3 runs to 17 residues. CDR1 is MGHDK, CDR2 SYGVNS, per germline. V gave up 2 bases and J gave up 0 bases; unmatched junction bases: 7. The CDR3 coding sequence is TGTGCCAGCAGTGAAGGTGATTGGACAGGGAGCACAGATACGCAGTATTTT. Protein: CASSEGDWTGSTDTQYF.

The CDR3 nucleotides are TGTGCCAGCAGCCATCTGGTACGGGGATACCTTGGCAATCAGCCCCAGCATTTT. As protein: CASSHLVRGYLGNQPQHF. The chain has TRBV4-2 and TRBJ1-5; no reliable D call. The CDR3 length is 18 residues. Trimming left V 3 bases short and J 2 bases short, with 20 bases between. Germline values: CDR1 LGHNA, CDR2 YNFKEQ.

The CDR3: CASSLGPDQPQHF. The CDR3 DNA reads as TGTGCCAGCAGTTTAGGGCCAGATCAGCCCCAGCATTTT. The chain recombines TRBV27 with TRBJ1-5; unclear D gene. CDR1 MNHEY and CDR2 SMNVEV come from the germline V gene (reference sequence). V was clipped by 2 bases and J by 5 bases, with 7 bases between them. The CDR3 has 13 amino acids.

V usage is TRBV28 and J usage is TRBJ2-7; possible D gene TRBD1, 6 bases. Germline CDR1 is MDHEN and CDR2 is SYDVKM. This CDR3 spans 18 amino acids. The V gene lost 5 bases and the J gene lost 0 bases, with 23 bases spanning the gap. The CDR3 loop reads CASSQMSGRGRVSYEQYF. As DNA, the CDR3 is TGTGCCAGCAGTCAAATGTCTGGCAGGGGACGGGTCTCCTACGAGCAGTACTTC.

This clone was seen a few times. The chain carries TRBV29-1 and TRBJ1-1, with unresolved D. The V gene lost 4 bases and the J gene lost 0 bases, with 15 bases spanning the gap. CDR3 length: 15 amino acids. Germline-derived CDR1 and CDR2 are SQVTM and ANQGSEA. As DNA, the CDR3 is TGCAGCGTTGCCCGAACGTGGACTTTGAACACTGAAGCTTTCTTT. It encodes CSVARTWTLNTEAFF.

The chain has TRBV18 and TRBJ2-1; D might be TRBD1 (5 bases). V was cut by 3 bases and J by 2 bases, with 8 bases left in between. The CDR3 covers 14 residues. Per the germline V gene, CDR1 is KGHSH and CDR2 is LQKENI. For the CDR3, the DNA is TGTGCCAGCTCACCGGGCAGGGCCTACAATGAGCAGTTCTTC. Its protein product is CASSPGRAYNEQFF.

This clone was seen more than once but under ten times. The rearrangement joins TRBV29-1 to TRBJ2-2, with a weak D call TRBD1 (5 bases). This CDR3 spans 15 amino acids. Germline V gives CDR1 SQVTM, CDR2 ANQGSEA. The V and J ends lost 5 bases and 1 base respectively, with 14 bases between them. The CDR3 region is CSVWNRGQNTGELFF. The CDR3 bases are TGCAGCGTTTGGAATCGAGGACAGAACACCGGGGAGCTGTTTTTT.

This clone has a handful of counts. This chain uses TRBV4-3 with TRBJ2-1; 11 bases fit TRBD2. J lost 4 bases, V lost 4 bases, and 9 bases had no gene match. The CDR3 consists of 17 residues. Germline loops: CDR1 LGHNA, CDR2 YSLEER. CDR3 in amino acids: CASSPGLADSIYNEQFF. The CDR3 DNA reads TGCGCCAGCAGCCCGGGACTAGCGGATTCAATTTACAATGAGCAGTTCTTC.

This chain joins TRBV11-2 and TRBJ2-2; 15 bases line up with TRBD2. From germline, CDR1 is SGHAT and CDR2 FQNNGV. CDR3 length equals 19 residues. With V trimmed by 4 bases and J by 3 bases, 9 bases remained unmatched. CDR3 region: CASSSRTSGRAGYTGELFF. The CDR3 DNA sequence: TGTGCCAGCAGCTCGCGGACTAGCGGGAGGGCCGGATACACCGGGGAGCTGTTTTTT.

This rearrangement joins TRBV28 to TRBJ1-1, with D perhaps TRBD1 (5 bases). Germline assignment: CDR1 MDHEN and CDR2 SYDVKM. The ends were cut back, 3 bases at V and 3 bases at J, with 14 bases in the middle. CDR3 length equals 15 residues. CDR3 residues: CASSFPSGAHTEAFF. CDR3 nucleotides: TGTGCCAGCAGTTTTCCAAGTGGGGCCCACACTGAAGCTTTCTTT.

The table lists this clone with a few counts. J is TRBJ2-1 and V is TRBV4-3, with D hard to call. Trimming cost V 3 bases and J 3 bases, with 9 bases left between them. The CDR3 contains 14 residues. Germline loops: CDR1 LGHNA, CDR2 YSLEER. Here the CDR3 DNA reads TGCGCCAGCAGCCACCAGGCCGACTACAATGAGCAGTTCTTC. It codes for CASSHQADYNEQFF.

This clone has only a few counts. CDR3 protein: CASKDSLDYEQYF. As DNA, the CDR3 is TGCGCCAGCAAGGATTCTCTAGACTACGAGCAGTACTTC. V is TRBV5-1 and J is TRBJ2-7, with unresolved D. V was shortened by 6 bases and J by 3 bases, with 13 bases between the two germline ends. CDR3 length: 13 residues. Per the germline V gene, CDR1 is SGHRS and CDR2 is YFSETQ. Full variable domain (outside the CDR3, taken from reference TRBV5-1 and TRBJ2-7): KAGVTQTPRYLIKTRGQQVTLSCSPISGHRSVSWYQQTPGQGLQFLFEYFSETQRNKGNFPGRFSGRQFSNSRSEMNVSTLELGDSALYLCASKDSLDYEQYFGPGTRLTVT.